This T cell receptor (beta chain) was sequenced during a study of lymphopenia after photon versus proton radiotherapy. Points from the study as a whole: After lymphocyte nadir, photon-treated repertoires showed oligoclonal expansion, especially CD8+ Temra. Post-nadir TCR diversity decline inversely tracked overall survival among those who died.

Measured with immunoSEQ multiplex PCR; TCRdb has only the in-frame clones, and not every one. The data show roughly 6,500 clones, 80% to 95% seen once. This clone was seen once. Its antigen is undetermined. CDR1 is SGHTA, CDR2 FQGNSA, per germline. There are 13 residues in the CDR3. The V end lost 3 bases, the J end lost 6 bases, and 10 bases lay between the germline ends. The rearrangement joins TRBV7-2 to TRBJ2-3; D not resolved. The sequence was obtained from a man between 60 and 75 years old with cholangiocarcinoma. The sequencing used peripheral blood, collected from a patient treated with photon-based radiotherapy. The CDR3, as DNA: TGTGCCAGCAGCTTTTTAACGTCGGATACGCAGTATTTT. It codes for CASSFLTSDTQYF.